The 9 T cell receptor beta chains below come from one sample, sequenced in a study of identical twins. Via MiXCR, TCRdb re-called the 5' RACE reads, giving one row per CDR3 protein. The table shows 1.5 million to 2 million distinct CDR3 sequences, with under 35% occurring only once. The sample comprised cord blood. Receptor source: a newborn girl in good health.

V is TRBV6-6 and J is TRBJ1-2, with D uncertain. In germline, CDR1 is MNHNY, CDR2 SVGAGI (reference sequence). The ends were cut back, 6 bases at V and 0 bases at J, with 17 bases in the middle. The CDR3 extends over 16 amino acids. CDR3 sequence: CASRGGYSIANYGYTF. The CDR3 DNA follows: TGTGCCAGCAGGGGAGGATATAGTATAGCTAACTATGGCTACACCTTC.

This chain links TRBV5-1 with TRBJ2-1; D may match TRBD1 or TRBD2 (5 bases each). The V and J ends lost 4 bases and 3 bases respectively, with 14 bases between them. The V gene's germline CDR1 is SGHRS and CDR2 YFSETQ. The CDR3 consists of 15 residues. This chain's CDR3 is CASSQPIGGYNEQFF. The CDR3 nucleotides read TGCGCCAGCAGCCAACCGATTGGGGGCTACAATGAGCAGTTCTTC.

This clonotype occurred many times. The V gene is TRBV10-3, the J gene TRBJ2-7, with D possibly TRBD2 on 5 matching bases. Germline assignment: CDR1 ENHRY and CDR2 SYGVKD. The CDR3 extends over 14 amino acids. Trimming shortened V by 8 bases and J by 2 bases, and 16 bases separated the two germline ends. The CDR3 spells CAISGSGEAYEQYF. The CDR3 DNA follows: TGTGCCATCTCGGGAAGCGGCGAAGCCTACGAGCAGTACTTC.

The rearrangement uses TRBV7-8 and TRBJ2-7; no clear D. The CDR3 extends over 14 amino acids. The ends were cut back, 2 bases at V and 1 base at J, with 9 bases in the middle. Germline V gene lookup returns CDR1 SGHVS and CDR2 FQNEAQ. Here the CDR3 DNA reads TGTGCCAGCAGCTTAATCCAGGCTTCCTACGAGCAGTACTTC. The encoded protein is CASSLIQASYEQYF.

J is TRBJ1-5 and V is TRBV20-1; D is ambiguous. This CDR3 is 15 amino acids long. CDR1 and CDR2 (germline): DFQATT, SNEGSKA (reference sequence). Trimming shortened V by 1 base and J by 3 bases, and 13 bases separated the two germline ends. The CDR3 sequence: CSARGSTSPNQPQHF. The CDR3 nucleotides read TGCAGTGCTAGAGGGTCGACCAGCCCCAATCAGCCCCAGCATTTT.

Remarks on this clonotype: The junction shows a germline mismatch at one end, possibly a read error. DNA for the CDR3: TGTGCCTGCAATACACAGGACGGTATGAACACTGAAGCTTTCTTC. Translated, it gives CACNTQDGMNTEAFF. This sequence joins TRBV27 and TRBJ1-1; D is possibly TRBD1 (5 bases). Germline V gene data show CDR1 as MNHEY and CDR2 as SMNVEV (reference sequence). This CDR3 contains 15 residues.

This chain uses TRBV20-1 with TRBJ2-4, with 7 bases fitting TRBD1. This CDR3 has 15 amino acids. Trimming at V came to 5 bases and at J to 1 base, leaving 8 bases not matched to a gene. Germline CDR1 reads DFQATT; CDR2 reads SNEGSKA (reference sequence). This CDR3 is CSAENRGEAKNIQYF. The DNA of the CDR3 is TGCAGTGCTGAAAACAGGGGTGAGGCCAAAAACATTCAGTACTTC.

This clonotype has only a few counts. The V and J genes are TRBV4-1 and TRBJ1-1, with 8 bases aligning to TRBD1. The ends lost 6 bases at V and 1 base at J; junction bases unmatched: 4. The CDR3 extends over 14 amino acids. CDR1 is MGHRA, CDR2 YSYEKL, per germline. In DNA, the CDR3 is TGCGCCAGCAGTGACAGGGGAGCGAACACTGAAGCTTTCTTT. It specifies CASSDRGANTEAFF.

This clonotype was seen only a few times. The chain is built from TRBV5-5 and TRBJ1-2; D is unclear. CDR1 is SGHKS and CDR2 is YYEKEE in the germline V gene (reference sequence). Trimming stripped 0 bases from V and 2 bases from J, with 8 bases between. CDR3 length: 14 residues. The CDR3 bases are TGTGCCAGCAGCTTGGACAGTAAGAACTATGGCTACACCTTC. Translation gives CASSLDSKNYGYTF.